This T cell receptor (beta chain) was observed in a study of T cells in Graves' hyperthyroidism and ophthalmopathy. Looking at the study overall: Blood from the periphery was taken at initial diagnosis, before any treatment. General study points: Ophthalmopathy was identified by the model a median approximately six months ahead of onset.

The CDR3 has 18 amino acids. J lost 0 bases, V lost 4 bases, and 5 bases had no gene match. The germline CDR1 and CDR2 sequences are KGHDR and SFDVKD. A note on this clonotype: Its cognate antigen is unknown.

Patients were aged 18 to 65, had disease duration under 2 months, and had newly diagnosed hyperthyroidism. Clinical symptoms, serum thyroxine, TRAb, thyroid ultrasound and orbital computed tomography established diagnosis. RNA transcripts yielded amplified TCR beta CDR3 regions. Primed by the HTBI set, a first-round RT-PCR was run on the TCR CDR3. TCRdb redid the calling of the multiplex PCR reads with MiXCR, one entry per CDR3 protein. The repertoire has about 360,000 distinct CDR3 sequences, about 13% of them found once; the top ten carry around 21%. V is TRBV24-1 and J is TRBJ2-3; 14 nucleotides match TRBD2. The source of this sequence is a man aged 25-40 years with Graves' hyperthyroidism that later progressed to Graves' ophthalmopathy. What was sequenced was blood. CDR3 sequence reads: CATSDPGLAGGSTDTQYF. The CDR3 DNA is TGTGCCACCAGTGACCCCGGACTAGCGGGGGGAAGCACAGATACGCAGTATTTT.